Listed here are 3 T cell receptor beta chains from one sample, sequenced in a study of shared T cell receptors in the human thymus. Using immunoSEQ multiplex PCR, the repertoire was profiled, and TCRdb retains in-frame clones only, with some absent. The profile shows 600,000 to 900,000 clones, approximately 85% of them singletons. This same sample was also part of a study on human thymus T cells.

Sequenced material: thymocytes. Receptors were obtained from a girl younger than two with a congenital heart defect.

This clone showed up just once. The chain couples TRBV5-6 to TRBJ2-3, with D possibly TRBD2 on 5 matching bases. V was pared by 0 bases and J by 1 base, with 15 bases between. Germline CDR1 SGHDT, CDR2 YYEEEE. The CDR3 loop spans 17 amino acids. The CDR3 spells CASSLVRGRYCTDTQYF. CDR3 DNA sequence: TGTGCCAGCAGCTTGGTGCGTGGGAGATACTGCACAGATACGCAGTATTTT. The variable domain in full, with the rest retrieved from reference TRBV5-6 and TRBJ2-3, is DAGVTQSPTHLIKTRGQQVTLRCSPKSGHDTVSWYQQALGQGPQFIFQYYEEEERQRGNFPDRFSGHQFPNYSSELNVNALLLGDSALYLCASSLVRGRYCTDTQYFGPGTRLTVL.

This CDR3 is CASRVETRSEQFF. CDR3 in DNA: TGTGCCAGCAGAGTCGAAACCCGGTCTGAGCAGTTCTTC. V gene TRBV2 combines with J gene TRBJ2-1; D is undetermined. The CDR3 is 13 amino acids. Germline loops: CDR1 SNHLY, CDR2 FYNNEI. V lost 6 bases and J lost 9, with 15 bases in between.

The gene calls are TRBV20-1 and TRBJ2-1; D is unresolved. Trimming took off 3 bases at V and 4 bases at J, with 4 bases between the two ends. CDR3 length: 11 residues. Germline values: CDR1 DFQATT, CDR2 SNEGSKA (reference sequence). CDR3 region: CSARQYNEQFF. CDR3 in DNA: TGCAGTGCTAGGCAGTACAATGAGCAGTTCTTC.